This T cell receptor (beta chain) was recovered during a study of blood T cell repertoires in COVID-19. Original analysis: For nucleated cells, counts were estimated from reference gene primer amplification. The table came from immunoSEQ multiplex PCR; TCRdb's copy has only in-frame clones and leaves some out. The V and J calls and the clone size are those of that table, but D and trimming were determined from the DNA. The data show about 250,000 clones, around 89% seen once. Material: peripheral blood. The clonotype originates from a woman aged 25 to 45 with COVID-19, enrolled during active disease.

The CDR3 reads CASSRGPRAFF. The CDR3 region has the DNA TGTGCCAGCAGTCGGGGTCCCCGAGCTTTCTTT. The chain is built from TRBV7-9 and TRBJ1-1; no reliable D call. Germline V lookup: CDR1 SEHNR, CDR2 FQNEAQ (reference sequence). Trimming removed 6 bases from V and 10 bases from J, with 12 bases in between. The CDR3 is 11 residues long.